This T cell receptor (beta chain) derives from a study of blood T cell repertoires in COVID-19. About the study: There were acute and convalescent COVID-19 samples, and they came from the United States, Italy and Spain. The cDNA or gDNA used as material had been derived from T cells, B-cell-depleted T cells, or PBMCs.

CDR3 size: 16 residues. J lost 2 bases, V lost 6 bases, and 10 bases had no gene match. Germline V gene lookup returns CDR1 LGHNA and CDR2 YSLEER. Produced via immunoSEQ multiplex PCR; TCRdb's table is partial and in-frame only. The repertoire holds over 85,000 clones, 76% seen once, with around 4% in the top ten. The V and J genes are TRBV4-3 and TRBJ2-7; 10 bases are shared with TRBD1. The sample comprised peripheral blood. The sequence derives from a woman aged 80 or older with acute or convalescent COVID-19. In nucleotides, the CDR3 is TGCGCCAGCAGGCAAACTCTAGGGACAGGGGCCTACGAGCAGTACTTC. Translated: CASRQTLGTGAYEQYF.